The sequence of this T cell receptor beta chain was determined in a study of control samples from healthy donors and cancer patients. This clone was recorded a few times. Using immunoSEQ multiplex PCR, the repertoire was profiled, and TCRdb retains in-frame clones only, with some absent. This table has under 150,000 clones, about 95% appearing once. Trimming stripped 6 bases from V and 0 bases from J, with 10 bases between. CDR3 length equals 14 residues. CDR1 is MRHNA and CDR2 is SNTAGT in the germline V gene. The V gene is TRBV6-4, the J gene TRBJ2-3; D is perhaps TRBD1 (6 bases). The sequencing sample was made of blood. The receptor was derived from a young man in good health. CDR3 nucleotide sequence: TGTGCCAGCAGAGAAGGGGGTAGCACAGATACGCAGTATTTT. It translates to CASREGGSTDTQYF.